This entry lists 25 T cell receptor beta chains sequenced from one sample in a study of T cells in Graves' hyperthyroidism and ophthalmopathy. Authors of the study amplified TCR beta CDR3 regions from RNA transcripts. The TCR CDR3 was amplified in a first-round RT-PCR using the HTBI primer set. From the multiplex PCR reads, TCRdb called clonotypes with MiXCR, one entry per CDR3 protein. Of 550,000 to 650,000 distinct CDR3 sequences detected, about 15% appear once; the ten largest clones hold roughly 5.7%. The sequenced material came from blood. The receptors stem from a woman in her twenties or thirties with Graves' hyperthyroidism that later progressed to Graves' ophthalmopathy.

This clonotype has ten or more counts. The chain uses TRBV12-3 or TRBV12-4 and TRBJ1-5, with no clear D. The CDR3 contains 14 residues. The V gene lost 0 bases and the J gene lost 5 bases, with 8 bases spanning the gap. DNA of the CDR3: TGTGCCAGCAGTTTAGCGGGCCGATATCAGCCCCAGCATTTT. Translating it yields CASSLAGRYQPQHF.

This clonotype has a count of ten or more. The chain recombines TRBV27 with TRBJ1-5, with no clear D. The V and J ends lost 0 bases and 3 bases respectively, with 9 bases between them. The length of the CDR3 is 15 residues. The germline V gene has CDR1 MNHEY and CDR2 SMNVEV (reference sequence). For the CDR3, the DNA is TGTGCCAGCAGTTTATCGATCCAATACAATCAGCCCCAGCATTTT. Translating it yields CASSLSIQYNQPQHF.

The chain combines TRBV5-1 with TRBJ2-7; 10 bases align to TRBD2. CDR3 length: 19 amino acids. Trimming cost V 4 bases and J 1 base; bases outside gene matches: 17. Germline V lookup: CDR1 SGHRS, CDR2 YFSETQ. The CDR3 protein is CASSPNPGLATGVSYEQYF. The DNA of the CDR3 is TGCGCCAGCAGCCCCAATCCGGGACTAGCGACAGGGGTATCCTACGAGCAGTACTTC.

The chain is built from TRBV29-1 and TRBJ1-1; 7 bases map to TRBD1. Germline CDR1 reads SQVTM; CDR2 reads ANQGSEA. J gave up 1 base and V 3 bases, and 5 bases lay outside the gene matches. The CDR3 totals 14 residues. The CDR3 region is CSVDRGDRNTEAFF. In DNA form, the CDR3 reads TGCAGCGTTGATCGGGGGGACAGGAACACTGAAGCTTTCTTT.

This clonotype appeared many times. The gene calls are TRBV12-3 or TRBV12-4 and TRBJ2-7, with 7 bases aligning to TRBD2. The CDR3 is made up of 13 amino acids. Trimming at V came to 3 bases and at J to 7 bases, leaving 6 bases not matched to a gene. The CDR3 here is CASSFSTGGEQYF. CDR3 DNA: TGTGCCAGCAGTTTTTCTACGGGGGGAGAGCAGTACTTC.

This clonotype was counted at least ten times. CDR3 in amino acids: CASSRTGDNTGELFF. The CDR3 coding sequence is TGTGCCAGCAGTCGGACAGGGGACAACACCGGGGAGCTGTTTTTT. V is TRBV28 and J is TRBJ2-2; 9 nucleotides agree with TRBD1. The CDR3 has 15 residues. With V trimmed by 5 bases and J by 2 bases, 3 bases remained unmatched. Germline V gene lookup returns CDR1 MDHEN and CDR2 SYDVKM.

The sample holds many counts of this clonotype. V gene TRBV27 combines with J gene TRBJ2-2; 12 positions match TRBD2. The V gene's germline CDR1 is MNHEY and CDR2 SMNVEV (reference sequence). The CDR3 totals 16 residues. The ends lost 6 bases at V and 6 bases at J; junction bases unmatched: 8. CDR3 sequence reads: CASRQTGTSGPGELFF. The CDR3 DNA reads as TGTGCCAGCAGGCAAACCGGGACTAGCGGGCCCGGGGAGCTGTTTTTT.

Many counts were recorded for this clonotype. The chain is built from TRBV12-3 or TRBV12-4 and TRBJ2-7; the match to TRBD2 covers 12 bases. The CDR3 loop spans 15 amino acids. Losses at the gene ends were 3 bases for V and 1 base for J; bases not matched to a gene: 1. CDR3 amino acids: CASSFGTSGSYEQYF. In DNA, the CDR3 is TGTGCCAGCAGTTTTGGGACTAGCGGGTCCTACGAGCAGTACTTC.

This clonotype was seen ten or more times. This chain uses TRBV20-1 with TRBJ2-1; 7 bases fit TRBD2. CDR3 size: 14 residues. Germline trimming cut 6 bases from V and 0 bases from J; bases unmatched to any gene: 5. Germline V gene sequence: CDR1 DFQATT, CDR2 SNEGSKA (reference sequence). CDR3 residues: CSASGGSSYNEQFF. CDR3 bases: TGCAGTGCATCTGGCGGGAGCTCCTACAATGAGCAGTTCTTC.

This clonotype came up many times. The chain carries TRBV6-2 or TRBV6-3 and TRBJ1-5, with D possibly being TRBD1 (6 bases). This CDR3 contains 18 residues. CDR1 and CDR2 from the germline V gene are MNHEY and SVGEGT. V lost 4 bases to trimming and J lost 0 bases, with 19 bases between them. The CDR3 sequence is CASSSGAPSPYSNQPQHF. CDR3 nucleotide sequence: TGTGCCAGCAGTTCGGGGGCCCCGTCTCCCTATAGCAATCAGCCCCAGCATTTT.

The gene calls are TRBV18 and TRBJ1-3; D is perhaps TRBD1 (6 bases). The CDR3 is 15 amino acids. Germline CDR1 is KGHSH and CDR2 is LQKENI. V was shortened by 5 bases and J by 1 base, with 12 bases between the two germline ends. The CDR3 nucleotides are TGTGCCAGCTCATGGCAGGGGATATCTGGAAACACCATATATTTT. It is translated as CASSWQGISGNTIYF. The full variable domain, its missing parts supplied by reference TRBV18 and TRBJ1-3, is NAGVMQNPRHLVRRRGQEARLRCSPMKGHSHVYWYRQLPEEGLKFMVYLQKENIIDESGMPKERFSAEFPKEGPSILRIQQVVRGDSAAYFCASSWQGISGNTIYFGEGSWLTVV.

This clonotype has a count of ten or more. The CDR3 sequence is CASSRGRMQETQYF. The DNA of the CDR3 is TGTGCCAGCAGCCGGGGGCGGATGCAAGAGACCCAGTACTTC. The J gene is TRBJ2-5, the V gene TRBV12-3 or TRBV12-4; D is possibly TRBD1 or TRBD2 (6 bases each). The CDR3 has 14 residues. V was trimmed by 6 bases and J by 2 bases, leaving 13 bases between them.

This clonotype was detected ten times or more. The chain is built from TRBV2 and TRBJ1-5; possible D gene TRBD1, 5 bases. The CDR3 totals 17 residues. The germline V gene encodes CDR1 SNHLY and CDR2 FYNNEI. The ends were cut back, 2 bases at V and 4 bases at J, with 18 bases in the middle. CDR3 sequence reads: CASSEPESGEGNQPQHF. CDR3 in DNA: TGTGCCAGCAGTGAACCGGAGAGCGGGGAGGGGAATCAGCCCCAGCATTTT.

This clonotype was seen more than once but under ten times. V and J are TRBV30 and TRBJ1-5; maybe TRBD1 (6 bases). Trimming removed 0 bases from V and 2 bases from J, with 11 bases in between. This CDR3 region has 15 residues. CDR1 GTSNPN and CDR2 SVGIG come from the germline V gene (reference sequence). The CDR3 DNA reads as TGTGCCTGGAGTGTACAGGGAGGGGGCAATCAGCCCCAGCATTTT. Encoded protein: CAWSVQGGGNQPQHF.

This clonotype was seen repeatedly, ten times or more. V and J are TRBV20-1 and TRBJ2-4, with D possibly being TRBD1 or TRBD2 (5 bases each). Looked up from germline, CDR1 is DFQATT and CDR2 is SNEGSKA (reference sequence). This CDR3 contains 15 residues. Trimming left V 6 bases short and J 1 base short, with 16 bases between. In nucleotides, the CDR3 is TGCAGTGCAAGCGAACTCTGGGGGGCCAAAAACATTCAGTACTTC. The encoded protein is CSASELWGAKNIQYF.

This clonotype was seen at least ten times. The chain employs TRBV20-1 and TRBJ1-1; D perhaps matches TRBD1 (5 bases). V lost 3 bases, J lost 0 bases, and 14 bases lay in between. Germline loops: CDR1 DFQATT, CDR2 SNEGSKA (reference sequence). This CDR3 has 15 residues. CDR3: CSASLQQGMNTEAFF. The CDR3 DNA reads as TGCAGTGCTAGTTTGCAGCAGGGCATGAACACTGAAGCTTTCTTT.

This clonotype was found a few times. This chain links TRBV9 with TRBJ2-7; 9 bases line up with TRBD1. The CDR3 covers 16 residues. The junction had 7 bases not matched to a gene; V was cut back by 0 bases and J by 3 bases. Germline CDR1 reads SGDLS; CDR2 reads YYNGEE. The CDR3 nucleotides read TGTGCCAGCAGCGTAGAACCCGGGACAGGGATCTACGAGCAGTACTTC. This encodes CASSVEPGTGIYEQYF. Together with reference TRBV9 and TRBJ2-7, the CDR3 gives the full variable domain: DSGVTQTPKHLITATGQRVTLRCSPRSGDLSVYWYQQSLDQGLQFLIQYYNGEERAKGNILERFSAQQFPDLHSELNLSSLELGDSALYFCASSVEPGTGIYEQYFGPGTRLTVT.

This CDR3 reads CASSFTGRPFEQYF. The CDR3 bases are TGTGCCAGCAGCTTCACGGGCCGCCCGTTCGAGCAGTACTTC. The J gene is TRBJ2-7, the V gene TRBV5-4, with no clear D. V dropped 2 bases and J dropped 6 bases, with 15 bases sitting between them. The CDR3 length is 14 residues. Per germline, CDR1 SGHNT and CDR2 YYREEE (reference sequence).

J is TRBJ2-5 and V is TRBV20-1; TRBD1 matches 8 bases. Trimming at V came to 1 base and at J to 7 bases, leaving 8 bases not matched to a gene. CDR3 size: 14 residues. CDR1 is DFQATT, CDR2 SNEGSKA, per germline (reference sequence). This chain's CDR3 is CSARGTGTSSTQYF. In DNA, the CDR3 is TGCAGTGCTAGAGGGACAGGGACGTCGTCGACCCAGTACTTC.

This chain joins TRBV5-5 and TRBJ2-3, with 8 bases identical to TRBD1. Germline V gene data show CDR1 as SGHKS and CDR2 as YYEKEE (reference sequence). The CDR3 loop spans 20 amino acids. J gave up 0 bases and V 4 bases, and 19 bases lay outside the gene matches. CDR3: CASSPEARTGPYLSTDTQYF. The CDR3 DNA reads as TGTGCCAGCAGCCCCGAGGCGAGGACAGGGCCGTATCTTAGCACAGATACGCAGTATTTT.

In its sample, this clonotype was seen many times. The DNA of the CDR3 is TGTGCCAGCTCACCAGAGGAGGGAGGGAGCTATGGCTACACCTTC. Protein product: CASSPEEGGSYGYTF. V and J are TRBV18 and TRBJ1-2, with D hard to call. Deletions cut 2 bases from V and 4 bases from J, with 14 bases between. The CDR3 is 15 amino acids. Germline V gene sequence: CDR1 KGHSH, CDR2 LQKENI.

This clonotype was seen ten or more times. The chain recombines TRBV5-1 with TRBJ2-3, with D possibly matching TRBD1 (6 bases). CDR1 and CDR2 (germline): SGHRS, YFSETQ. V gave up 2 bases and J gave up 3 bases, with 10 bases separating them. The CDR3 runs to 14 residues. The chain's CDR3 is CASSFRQGTDTQYF. CDR3 sequence (DNA): TGCGCCAGCAGCTTTCGTCAGGGGACAGATACGCAGTATTTT.

This clonotype occurred a few times. A much larger clone differs by one base, so this may be a read error. The conserved phenylalanine or tryptophan normally closing the CDR3 is absent here, so this likely arose from a read error. The chain employs TRBV2 and TRBJ1-2; D gene ambiguous. The germline V and J ends were trimmed by 5 bases and 2 bases, with 12 bases remaining between them. The CDR3 runs 14 residues. Germline lookup yields CDR1 SNHLY and CDR2 FYNNEI. In nucleotides, the CDR3 is TGTGCCAGCAGTTCCCAGACGGGAAACTATGGCTACACCTCC. Translation: CASSSQTGNYGYTS.

The chain combines TRBV28 with TRBJ1-1; D might be TRBD1 (5 bases). The ends were cut back, 4 bases at V and 6 bases at J, with 18 bases in the middle. Germline loops: CDR1 MDHEN, CDR2 SYDVKM. This CDR3 contains 15 residues. CDR3 in amino acids: CASSSLTLGTAEAFF. DNA of the CDR3: TGTGCCAGCAGTTCATTGACACTCGGGACGGCTGAAGCTTTCTTT.

This clonotype showed up just a few times. The chain joins TRBV6-1 to TRBJ2-2, with TRBD1 matching 7 bases. Germline V CDR1 and CDR2: MNHNS, SASEGT. This CDR3 is 15 amino acids long. V trimming: 3 bases; J trimming: 4 bases; junction bases outside the gene matches: 5. Written as DNA, the CDR3 is TGTGCCAGCAGTGAGGGGACAGTGGTCACCGGGGAGCTGTTTTTT. This translates into CASSEGTVVTGELFF.